A selection of T cell receptor beta chains follows, all from one sample in a study of CD8 T cells in Susac syndrome. TCRdb passed the immunoSEQ multiplex PCR reads through MiXCR, listing each CDR3 protein once. This sample has roughly 200,000 distinct CDR3 sequences; about 93% occur once, and the top ten carry around 0.1%. Sequencing was carried out using CD4+ T cells from PBMCs. These TCRs come from a human donor with Susac syndrome. The CDR3 runs from the conserved cysteine through the conserved F or W. Each record gives: V gene, clone size, D gene, J gene, CDR3 protein, CDR3 DNA. A D gene is named only where the DNA matches it firmly. Clone size is stated in some rows and not others, as once, few, many or a class when expanded.

TRBV14	.	TRBD1	TRBJ2-7	CASSAQGYEQYF	TGTGCCAGCAGCGCACAGGGGTACGAGCAGTACTTC
TRBV14	.	TRBD2	TRBJ2-5	CASSHALPGLARETQYF	TGTGCCAGCAGCCACGCCCTTCCGGGACTAGCTCGAGAGACCCAGTACTTC
TRBV12-2	.	.	TRBJ1-1	CASRSPGGSF	TGTGCAAGTCGCTCACCCGGAGGATCCTTT
TRBV6-5	.	.	TRBJ1-3	CASSYAGMDADGNTIYF	TGTGCCAGCAGTTACGCGGGGATGGACGCGGATGGAAACACCATATATTTT
TRBV20-1	.	TRBD1	TRBJ2-7	CSALGTGVYEQYF	TGCAGTGCCCTCGGGACAGGGGTATACGAGCAGTACTTC
TRBV30	.	TRBD1	TRBJ1-2	CAWKPDRSIFYGYTF	TGTGCCTGGAAACCGGACAGGTCCATTTTCTATGGCTACACCTTC
TRBV7-2	.	.	TRBJ2-1	CASGRGLGNEQFF	TGTGCCAGCGGAAGGGGGTTAGGCAATGAGCAGTTCTTC
TRBV28	.	.	TRBJ2-7	CASERQHPNYEQYF	TGTGCCAGCGAAAGACAGCACCCAAACTACGAGCAGTACTTC
TRBV25-1	.	.	TRBJ2-3	CASSETSTDTQYF	TGTGCCAGCAGTGAGACTAGCACAGATACGCAGTATTTT
TRBV12-3/TRBV12-4	.	.	TRBJ2-3	CASSQKRASTDTQYF	TGTGCCAGCAGTCAGAAGCGGGCGAGCACAGATACGCAGTATTTT
TRBV30	.	.	TRBJ1-1	CAWNLQTNTEAFF	TGTGCCTGGAATCTCCAGACGAACACTGAAGCTTTCTTT
TRBV7-2	once	.	TRBJ2-1	CASSLRTGNEQFF	TGTGCCAGCAGCCTAAGGACCGGGAATGAGCAGTTCTTC
TRBV20-1	.	.	TRBJ1-6	CSAETPGLGSPLHF	TGCAGTGCGGAGACCCCTGGGCTTGGATCACCCCTCCACTTT
TRBV4-1	.	.	TRBJ2-7	CASSQKRSEHYEQYF	TGCGCCAGCAGCCAAAAGCGGTCCGAGCACTACGAGCAGTACTTC
TRBV24-1	.	TRBD2	TRBJ2-3	CATSDFARTSGSTDTQYF	TGTGCCACCAGTGATTTCGCCAGGACTAGCGGGAGCACAGATACGCAGTATTTT
TRBV28	.	.	TRBJ1-5	CASSYGGGGYQPQHF	TGTGCCAGCAGTTATGGGGGTGGGGGTTATCAGCCCCAGCATTTT
TRBV20-1	.	TRBD2	TRBJ2-3	CSARSGGGADTQYF	TGCAGTGCTAGAAGCGGCGGGGGGGCAGATACGCAGTATTTT
TRBV2	.	.	TRBJ1-1	CASSGISTEAFF	TGTGCCAGCAGTGGGATTTCTACTGAAGCTTTCTTT
TRBV14	.	TRBD1	TRBJ2-3	CASGDRVTDTQYF	TGTGCCAGCGGTGACAGGGTCACAGATACGCAGTATTTT
TRBV6-6	once	.	TRBJ2-3	CASNHDTDTQYF	TGTGCCAGCAACCACGACACAGATACGCAGTATTTT
TRBV12-3/TRBV12-4	.	.	TRBJ2-3	CASTAGAQADTQYF	TGTGCCAGCACTGCGGGGGCGCAGGCAGATACGCAGTATTTT
TRBV7-2	.	.	TRBJ1-6	CASSLPPGTSGYNSPLHF	TGTGCCAGCAGCTTACCCCCAGGGACATCGGGATATAATTCACCCCTCCACTTT
TRBV29-1	.	TRBD1	TRBJ1-1	CSGASGGQAFF	TGCAGCGGGGCATCAGGGGGGCAAGCTTTCTTT
TRBV4-1	.	.	TRBJ2-4	CASSWRPLAKNIQYF	TGCGCCAGCAGCTGGAGACCTTTAGCCAAAAACATTCAGTACTTC
TRBV7-9	.	.	TRBJ1-1	CASSLAGPEAFF	TGTGCCAGCAGCTTAGCGGGGCCAGAAGCTTTCTTT
TRBV6-2/TRBV6-3	.	.	TRBJ1-5	CASTSAYSNQPQHF	TGTGCCAGCACCTCAGCCTATAGCAATCAGCCCCAGCATTTT
TRBV2	.	TRBD2	TRBJ2-1	CASRAREGMNEQFF	TGTGCCAGCAGAGCCCGGGAGGGCATGAATGAGCAGTTCTTC
TRBV7-9	.	.	TRBJ1-1	CASQVDTEAFF	TGTGCCAGTCAGGTTGACACTGAAGCTTTCTTT
TRBV9	.	.	TRBJ1-2	CASSAGIYGYTF	TGTGCCAGCAGCGCAGGGATCTATGGCTACACCTTC
TRBV19	.	.	TRBJ1-6	CASTPGSYNSPLHF	TGTGCCAGTACGCCGGGGTCCTATAATTCACCCCTCCACTTT
TRBV6-5	.	.	TRBJ1-4	CASSEGDNEKLFF	TGTGCCAGCAGCGAAGGGGATAATGAAAAACTGTTTTTT
TRBV7-9	.	.	TRBJ1-3	CASSLAPGDTIYF	TGTGCCAGCAGCTTAGCCCCAGGGGACACCATATATTTT
TRBV5-1	.	.	TRBJ2-2	CASSLMLQGTGELFF	TGCGCCAGCAGCCTGATGTTACAGGGCACCGGGGAGCTGTTTTTT
TRBV4-1	.	TRBD2	TRBJ2-7	CASSLPGTTTYEQYF	TGCGCCAGCAGCCTTCCCGGGACTACCACCTACGAGCAGTACTTC
TRBV7-2	.	.	TRBJ1-1	CASSLAGSGEAFF	TGTGCCAGCAGCTTAGCAGGGTCCGGTGAAGCTTTCTTT
TRBV12-3/TRBV12-4	.	.	TRBJ1-1	CASSLITGSTEAFF	TGTGCCAGCAGTTTAATCACAGGGAGCACTGAAGCTTTCTTT
TRBV25-1	.	TRBD1	TRBJ1-2	CASIGTGERGYTF	TGTGCCAGCATTGGGACAGGGGAGCGTGGCTACACCTTC
TRBV29-1	.	.	TRBJ2-7	CSVQRAYEQYF	TGCAGCGTTCAGAGAGCCTACGAGCAGTACTTC
TRBV4-2	.	.	TRBJ2-2	CASSQDPGADTGELFF	TGTGCCAGCAGCCAAGATCCGGGGGCGGACACCGGGGAGCTGTTTTTT
TRBV5-1	once	.	TRBJ2-1	CASSLGSDNEQFF	TGCGCCAGCAGCTTAGGATCGGACAATGAGCAGTTCTTC
TRBV5-4	.	.	TRBJ2-6	CASSLLGPGANVLTF	TGTGCCAGCAGCCTACTGGGCCCTGGGGCCAACGTCCTGACTTTC